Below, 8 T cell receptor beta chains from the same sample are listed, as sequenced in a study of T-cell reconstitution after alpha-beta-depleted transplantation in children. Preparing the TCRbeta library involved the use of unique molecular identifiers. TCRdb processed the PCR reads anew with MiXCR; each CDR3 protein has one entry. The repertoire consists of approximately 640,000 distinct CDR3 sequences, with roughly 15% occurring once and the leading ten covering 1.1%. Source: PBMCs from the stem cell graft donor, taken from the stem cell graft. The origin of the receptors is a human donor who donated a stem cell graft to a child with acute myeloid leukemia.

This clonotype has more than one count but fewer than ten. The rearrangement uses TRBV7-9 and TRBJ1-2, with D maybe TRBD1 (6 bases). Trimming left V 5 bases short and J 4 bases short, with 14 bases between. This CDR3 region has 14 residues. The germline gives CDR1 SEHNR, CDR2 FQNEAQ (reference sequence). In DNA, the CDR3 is TGTGCCAGCAGCCCAGGACAGCCCATCTATGGCTACACCTTC. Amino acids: CASSPGQPIYGYTF.

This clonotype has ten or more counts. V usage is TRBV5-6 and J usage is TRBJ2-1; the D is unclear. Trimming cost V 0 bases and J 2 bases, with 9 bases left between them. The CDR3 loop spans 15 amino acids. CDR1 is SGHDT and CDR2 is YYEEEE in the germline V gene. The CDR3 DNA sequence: TGTGCCAGCAGCTTGGTTCGCAGTACCTACAATGAGCAGTTCTTC. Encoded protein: CASSLVRSTYNEQFF.

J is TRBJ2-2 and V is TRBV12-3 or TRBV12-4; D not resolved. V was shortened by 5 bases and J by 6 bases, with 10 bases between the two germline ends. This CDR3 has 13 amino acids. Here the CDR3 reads CASSPSWAGELFF. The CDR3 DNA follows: TGTGCCAGCAGTCCGAGTTGGGCCGGGGAGCTGTTTTTT.

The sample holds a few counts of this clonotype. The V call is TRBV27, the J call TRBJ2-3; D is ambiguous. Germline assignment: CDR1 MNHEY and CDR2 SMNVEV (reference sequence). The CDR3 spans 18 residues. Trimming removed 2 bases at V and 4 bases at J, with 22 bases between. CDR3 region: CASSLRPPSPQFPDTQYF. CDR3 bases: TGTGCCAGCAGTTTACGACCACCTAGTCCGCAGTTCCCAGATACGCAGTATTTT.

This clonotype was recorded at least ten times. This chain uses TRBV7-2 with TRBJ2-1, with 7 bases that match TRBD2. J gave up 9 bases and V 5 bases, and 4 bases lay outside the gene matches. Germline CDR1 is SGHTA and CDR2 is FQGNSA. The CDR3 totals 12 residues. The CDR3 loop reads CASSPGGVEQFF. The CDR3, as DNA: TGTGCCAGCAGCCCTGGGGGGGTTGAGCAGTTCTTC.

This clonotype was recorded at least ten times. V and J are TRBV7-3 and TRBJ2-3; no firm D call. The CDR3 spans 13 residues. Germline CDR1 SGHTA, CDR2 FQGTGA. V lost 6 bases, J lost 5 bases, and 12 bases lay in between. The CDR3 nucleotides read TGTGCCAGCAGTCTGACCTCTGGAGATACGCAGTATTTT. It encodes CASSLTSGDTQYF.

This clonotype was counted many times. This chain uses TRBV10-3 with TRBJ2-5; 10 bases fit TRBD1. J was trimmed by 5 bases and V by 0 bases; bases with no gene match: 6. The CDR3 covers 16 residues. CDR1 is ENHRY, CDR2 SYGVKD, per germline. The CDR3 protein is CAISESGTGDGETQYF. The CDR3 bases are TGTGCCATCAGTGAGTCCGGGACAGGGGATGGCGAGACCCAGTACTTC.

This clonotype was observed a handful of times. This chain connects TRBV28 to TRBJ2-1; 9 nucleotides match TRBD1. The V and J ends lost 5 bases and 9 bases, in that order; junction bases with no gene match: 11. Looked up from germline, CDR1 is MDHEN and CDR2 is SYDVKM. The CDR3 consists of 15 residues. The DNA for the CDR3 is TGTGCCAGCAGTCCGGGACAGGGCGTAAGGAGTGAGCAGTTCTTC. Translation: CASSPGQGVRSEQFF.